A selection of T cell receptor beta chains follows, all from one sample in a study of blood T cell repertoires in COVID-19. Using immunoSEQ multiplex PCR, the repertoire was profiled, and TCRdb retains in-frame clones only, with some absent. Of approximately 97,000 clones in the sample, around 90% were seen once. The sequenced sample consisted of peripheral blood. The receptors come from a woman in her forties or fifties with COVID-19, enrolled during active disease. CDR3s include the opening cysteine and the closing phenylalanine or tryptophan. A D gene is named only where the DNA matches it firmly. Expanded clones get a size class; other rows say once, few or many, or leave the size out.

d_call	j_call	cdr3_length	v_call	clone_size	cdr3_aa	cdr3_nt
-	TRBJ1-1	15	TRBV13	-	CASSIRGGGQTEAFF	TGTGCCAGCAGCATCCGGGGGGGCGGGCAGACTGAAGCTTTCTTT
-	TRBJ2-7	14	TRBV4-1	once	CASSQVGSSYEQYF	TGCGCCAGCAGCCAAGTGGGGAGCTCCTACGAGCAGTACTTC
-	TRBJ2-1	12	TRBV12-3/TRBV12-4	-	CATISITGEQFF	TGTGCCACCATCTCAATAACTGGTGAGCAGTTCTTC
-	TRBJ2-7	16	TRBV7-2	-	CASSPQVSATSYEQYF	TGTGCCAGCAGCCCCCAGGTATCCGCGACCTCCTACGAGCAGTACTTC
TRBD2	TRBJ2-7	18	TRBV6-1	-	CASSEAIIAGGTPYEQYF	TGTGCCAGCAGTGAAGCGATAATAGCGGGGGGGACCCCCTACGAGCAGTACTTC
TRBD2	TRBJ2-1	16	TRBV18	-	CASSPRERGGYNEQFF	TGTGCCAGCTCACCACGGGAGCGGGGCGGGTACAATGAGCAGTTCTTC
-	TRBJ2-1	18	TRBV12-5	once	CASGFSSVTGQSYNEQFF	TGTGCTAGTGGTTTTTCGTCCGTAACAGGGCAATCCTACAATGAGCAGTTCTTC
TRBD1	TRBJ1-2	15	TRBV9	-	CASSVNAQGGNGYTF	TGTGCCAGCAGCGTAAACGCCCAGGGGGGTAATGGCTACACCTTC
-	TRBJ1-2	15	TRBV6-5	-	CASSYAARGYYGYTF	TGTGCCAGCAGTTACGCGGCCAGGGGATACTATGGCTACACCTTC
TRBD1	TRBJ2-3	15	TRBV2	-	CASRAGTVGADTQYF	TGTGCCAGCAGAGCCGGGACAGTCGGGGCAGATACGCAGTATTTT